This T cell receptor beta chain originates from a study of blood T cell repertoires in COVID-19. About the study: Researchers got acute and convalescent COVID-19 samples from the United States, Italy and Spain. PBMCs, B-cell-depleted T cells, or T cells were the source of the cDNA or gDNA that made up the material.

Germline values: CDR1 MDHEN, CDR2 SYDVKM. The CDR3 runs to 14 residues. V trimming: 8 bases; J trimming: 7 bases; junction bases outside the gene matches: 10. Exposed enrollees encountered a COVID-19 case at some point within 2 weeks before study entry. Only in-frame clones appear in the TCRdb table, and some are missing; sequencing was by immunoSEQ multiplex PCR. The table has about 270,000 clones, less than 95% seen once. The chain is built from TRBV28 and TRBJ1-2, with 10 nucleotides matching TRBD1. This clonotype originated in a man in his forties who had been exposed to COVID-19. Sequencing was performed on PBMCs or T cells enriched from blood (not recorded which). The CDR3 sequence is CASHSPGTGVGYTF. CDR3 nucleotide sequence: TGTGCCAGCCACAGCCCCGGGACAGGGGTTGGCTACACCTTC.